Listed here is a single T cell receptor (beta chain). The antigen remains unidentified. Several immunoSEQ plates received, in even portions, the genomic DNA of each subset. Assay used: immunoSEQ multiplex PCR; TCRdb lists only in-frame clones, some missing. Here the sample spans around 700,000 clones, roughly 70% being singletons. The sample belongs to a study of shared clonotypes between healthy human individuals. The overall study: Three plates each covered CD4 naive and memory; CD8 naive two, CD8 memory one.

The study, taken as a whole, reports: The study drew on few donors, limiting represented genetic and exposure-history diversity. For naive CD4 cells, roughly 4.6% of clonotypes were shared across a handful of donors.

Sequenced sample: memory CD4+ T cells sorted from blood. Subset reported: CD45RA-negative fraction. This TCR derives from a woman younger than 45 in good health.

CDR3 sequence reads: CASSVGGPSYEQYF. For the CDR3, the DNA is TGTGCCAGCAGCGTAGGTGGACCCAGCTACGAGCAGTACTTC. This chain links TRBV9 with TRBJ2-7; D not certain. Germline assignment: CDR1 SGDLS and CDR2 YYNGEE. V was cut by 0 bases and J by 3 bases, with 10 bases left in between. CDR3 length: 14 residues.